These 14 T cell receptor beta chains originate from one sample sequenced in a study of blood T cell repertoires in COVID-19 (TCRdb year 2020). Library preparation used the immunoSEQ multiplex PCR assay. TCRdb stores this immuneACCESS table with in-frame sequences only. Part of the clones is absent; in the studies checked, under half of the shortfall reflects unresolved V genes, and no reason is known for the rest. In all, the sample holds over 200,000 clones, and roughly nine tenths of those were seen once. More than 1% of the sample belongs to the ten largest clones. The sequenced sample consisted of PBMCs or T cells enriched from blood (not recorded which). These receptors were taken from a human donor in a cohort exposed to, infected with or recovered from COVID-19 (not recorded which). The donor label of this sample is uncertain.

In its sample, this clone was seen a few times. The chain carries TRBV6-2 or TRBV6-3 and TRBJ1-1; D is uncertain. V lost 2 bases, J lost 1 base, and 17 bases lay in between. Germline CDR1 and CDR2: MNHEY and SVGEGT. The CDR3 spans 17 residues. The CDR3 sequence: CASSYPTGESTNTEAFF. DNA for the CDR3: TGTGCCAGCAGTTACCCCACCGGGGAATCTACGAACACTGAAGCTTTCTTT.

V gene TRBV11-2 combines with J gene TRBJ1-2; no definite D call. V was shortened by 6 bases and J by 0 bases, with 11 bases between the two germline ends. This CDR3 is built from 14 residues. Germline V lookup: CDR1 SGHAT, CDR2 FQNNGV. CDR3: CASRLGGSNYGYTF. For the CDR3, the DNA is TGTGCCAGCAGATTGGGCGGGTCTAACTATGGCTACACCTTC.

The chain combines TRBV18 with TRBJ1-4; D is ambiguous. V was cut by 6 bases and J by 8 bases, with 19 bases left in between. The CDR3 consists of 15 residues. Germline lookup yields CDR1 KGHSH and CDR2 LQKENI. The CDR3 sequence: CASSPPGGRGEKLFF. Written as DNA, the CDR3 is TGTGCCAGCTCCCCGCCAGGAGGGCGCGGCGAAAAACTGTTTTTT.

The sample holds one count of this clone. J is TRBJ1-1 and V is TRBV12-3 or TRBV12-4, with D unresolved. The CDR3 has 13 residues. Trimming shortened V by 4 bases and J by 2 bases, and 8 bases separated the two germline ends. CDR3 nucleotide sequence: TGTGCCAGCAGTTCCCGAGGAAACACTGAAGCTTTCTTT. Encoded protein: CASSSRGNTEAFF.

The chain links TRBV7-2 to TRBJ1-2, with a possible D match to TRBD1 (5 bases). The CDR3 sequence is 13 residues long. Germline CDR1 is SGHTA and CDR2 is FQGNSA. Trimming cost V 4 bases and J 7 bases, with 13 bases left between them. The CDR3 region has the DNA TGTGCCAGCAGCTCAGACGACAGTGGTGGCTACACCTTC. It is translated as CASSSDDSGGYTF.

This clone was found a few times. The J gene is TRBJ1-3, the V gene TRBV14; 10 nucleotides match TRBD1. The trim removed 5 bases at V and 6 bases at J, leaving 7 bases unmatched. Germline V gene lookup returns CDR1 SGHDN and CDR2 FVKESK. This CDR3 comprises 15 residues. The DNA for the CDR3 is TGTGCCAGCAGCACCGGGACAGGGGCTTCAAACACCATATATTTT. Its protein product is CASSTGTGASNTIYF.

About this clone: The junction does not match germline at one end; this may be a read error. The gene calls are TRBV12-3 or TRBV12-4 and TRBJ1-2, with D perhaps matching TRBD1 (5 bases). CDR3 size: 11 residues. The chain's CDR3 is CASSLDGGASF. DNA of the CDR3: TGTGCCAGCAGTTTAGACGGCGGGGCCTCCTTC.

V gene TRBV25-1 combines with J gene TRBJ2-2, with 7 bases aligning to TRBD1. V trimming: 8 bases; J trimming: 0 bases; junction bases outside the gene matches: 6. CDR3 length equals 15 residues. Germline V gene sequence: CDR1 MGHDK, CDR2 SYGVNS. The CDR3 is CASRSGTANTGELFF. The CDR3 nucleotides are TGTGCCAGCCGATCCGGGACAGCGAACACCGGGGAGCTGTTTTTT.

CDR3 sequence reads: CASSQALEASGETQYF. The CDR3 nucleotides read TGTGCCAGCAGCCAAGCGCTTGAGGCTAGCGGAGAGACCCAGTACTTC. The J gene is TRBJ2-5, the V gene TRBV4-2; 7 positions match TRBD2. In germline, CDR1 is LGHNA, CDR2 YNFKEQ. The CDR3 sequence is 16 residues long. The J segment lost 4 bases and the V segment lost 1 base, leaving 9 bases of the junction unmatched.

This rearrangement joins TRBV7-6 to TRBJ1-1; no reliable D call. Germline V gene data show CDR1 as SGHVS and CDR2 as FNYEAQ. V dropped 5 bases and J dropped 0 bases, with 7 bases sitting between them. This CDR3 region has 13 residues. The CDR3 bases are TGTGCCAGCAGCCTCGAGTTGAACACTGAAGCTTTCTTT. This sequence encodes CASSLELNTEAFF.

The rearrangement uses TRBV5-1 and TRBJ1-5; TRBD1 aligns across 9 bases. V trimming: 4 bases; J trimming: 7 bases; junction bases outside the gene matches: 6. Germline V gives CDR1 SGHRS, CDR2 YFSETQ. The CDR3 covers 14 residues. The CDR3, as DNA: TGCGCCAGCAGCCCCACAGGGGGCGGACAGCCCCAGCATTTT. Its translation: CASSPTGGGQPQHF.

CDR3 sequence (DNA): TGTGCCAGCAGCCTCCGACAGGACTCCTACGAGCAGTACTTC. It specifies CASSLRQDSYEQYF. V is TRBV7-9 and J is TRBJ2-7; D is perhaps TRBD1 (6 bases). V lost 5 bases, J lost 0 bases, and 11 bases lay in between. Per germline, CDR1 SEHNR and CDR2 FQNEAQ (reference sequence). The CDR3 is made up of 14 amino acids.

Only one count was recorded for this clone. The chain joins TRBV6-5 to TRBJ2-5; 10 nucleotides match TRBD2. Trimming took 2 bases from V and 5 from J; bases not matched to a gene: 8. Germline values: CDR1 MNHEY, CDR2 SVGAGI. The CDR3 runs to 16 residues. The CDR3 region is CASSYVPAGGRETQYF. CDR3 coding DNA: TGTGCCAGCAGTTACGTCCCAGCGGGGGGGCGGGAGACCCAGTACTTC.

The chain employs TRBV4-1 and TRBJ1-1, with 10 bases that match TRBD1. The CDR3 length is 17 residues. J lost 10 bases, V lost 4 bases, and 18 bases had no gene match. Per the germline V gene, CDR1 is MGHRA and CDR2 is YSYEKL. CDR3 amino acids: CASSLYSGTGVAGVAFF. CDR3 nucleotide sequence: TGCGCCAGCAGCCTATATTCCGGGACAGGGGTCGCGGGAGTAGCTTTCTTT.